Below are 9 T cell receptor beta chains sequenced from a single sample in a study of cytomegalovirus exposure and HLA in healthy donors. Amplification used 60 Vbeta primers and 13 Jbeta primers. TCRdb's copy holds only in-frame clones and misses some; the assay was immunoSEQ multiplex PCR. The sample has roughly 170,000 clones, about 72% seen once. The specimen sequenced was PBMCs. The receptors here all came from a girl aged 10-17 years in good health and CMV-seronegative.

This clone was recorded a few times. The chain links TRBV2 to TRBJ2-5; unclear D gene. V gave up 4 bases and J gave up 4 bases, with 7 bases separating them. The CDR3 contains 12 residues. Germline V gives CDR1 SNHLY, CDR2 FYNNEI. CDR3 in amino acids: CASSGSRETQYF. Written as DNA, the CDR3 is TGTGCCAGCAGTGGTAGCAGAGAGACCCAGTACTTC.

The V gene is TRBV7-9, the J gene TRBJ1-4, with 7 bases that match TRBD1. With V trimmed by 6 bases and J by 5 bases, 9 bases remained unmatched. The CDR3 extends over 15 amino acids. Germline CDR1 SEHNR, CDR2 FQNEAQ (reference sequence). CDR3 loop: CASRGTGAGNEKLFF. The DNA of the CDR3 is TGTGCCAGCAGAGGTACAGGGGCGGGCAATGAAAAACTGTTTTTT.

V gene TRBV27 combines with J gene TRBJ1-6; D gene uncertain. V lost 3 bases to trimming and J lost 0 bases, with 6 bases between them. The V gene's germline CDR1 is MNHEY and CDR2 SMNVEV (reference sequence). CDR3 length equals 15 residues. As DNA, the CDR3 is TGTGCCAGCAGTTTTGAGAGCTCCTATAATTCACCCCTCCACTTT. It yields the protein CASSFESSYNSPLHF.

This clone has a handful of counts. The gene calls are TRBV25-1 and TRBJ2-7; unclear D gene. Germline loops: CDR1 MGHDK, CDR2 SYGVNS. Trimming removed 5 bases from V and 3 bases from J, with 5 bases in between. CDR3 size: 11 residues. CDR3 region: CASSYFYEQYF. The CDR3 DNA sequence: TGTGCCAGCAGTTACTTCTACGAGCAGTACTTC.

This clone was counted only a few times. The chain joins TRBV5-6 to TRBJ2-5, with D possibly TRBD2 on 6 matching bases. V shed 2 bases and J shed 4 bases, with 9 bases lying between them. CDR3 length: 13 residues. Germline V gene data show CDR1 as SGHDT and CDR2 as YYEEEE. CDR3 nucleotide sequence: TGTGCCAGCAGCTTTACCGGGGGAGAGACCCAGTACTTC. Translation: CASSFTGGETQYF.

The chain employs TRBV5-4 and TRBJ2-5; perhaps TRBD1 as D (5 bases). Between the trimmed V and J ends, which lost 4 bases and 3 bases, there was a span of 10 bases. The CDR3 sequence is 13 residues long. CDR1 and CDR2 from the germline V gene are SGHNT and YYREEE (reference sequence). CDR3 protein: CASSPPREETQYF. Written as DNA, the CDR3 is TGTGCCAGCAGCCCACCCAGGGAAGAGACCCAGTACTTC.

This clone has a handful of counts. The DNA of the CDR3 is TGTGCCAGCAGTGAGGTAAAGGGGTACCAAGAGACCCAGTACTTC. Translating it yields CASSEVKGYQETQYF. The chain uses TRBV6-1 and TRBJ2-5; maybe TRBD1 (5 bases). V dropped 3 bases and J dropped 0 bases, with 11 bases sitting between them. This CDR3 contains 15 residues. Germline CDR1 is MNHNS and CDR2 is SASEGT.

The chain has TRBV9 and TRBJ1-6; the match to TRBD1 covers 7 bases. This CDR3 region has 16 residues. The germline CDR1 and CDR2 sequences are SGDLS and YYNGEE. J gave up 5 bases and V 3 bases, and 8 bases lay outside the gene matches. As DNA, the CDR3 is TGTGCCAGCAGCGCCCCCCTAACAGGGGATAATTCACCCCTCCACTTT. Protein: CASSAPLTGDNSPLHF.

This chain uses TRBV19 with TRBJ1-6; tentative D call: TRBD1 (6 bases). The CDR3 totals 17 residues. CDR1 is LNHDA and CDR2 is SQIVND in the germline V gene (reference sequence). V lost 3 bases, J lost 0 bases, and 12 bases lay in between. In DNA, the CDR3 is TGTGCCAGTAGTATCCCAAAGGACAGCTCCTATAATTCACCCCTCCACTTT. This translates into CASSIPKDSSYNSPLHF. Full variable domain (outside the CDR3, taken from reference TRBV19 and TRBJ1-6): DGGITQSPKYLFRKEGQNVTLSCEQNLNHDAMYWYRQDPGQGLRLIYYSQIVNDFQKGDIAEGYSVSREKKESFPLTVTSAQKNPTAFYLCASSIPKDSSYNSPLHFGNGTRLTVT.